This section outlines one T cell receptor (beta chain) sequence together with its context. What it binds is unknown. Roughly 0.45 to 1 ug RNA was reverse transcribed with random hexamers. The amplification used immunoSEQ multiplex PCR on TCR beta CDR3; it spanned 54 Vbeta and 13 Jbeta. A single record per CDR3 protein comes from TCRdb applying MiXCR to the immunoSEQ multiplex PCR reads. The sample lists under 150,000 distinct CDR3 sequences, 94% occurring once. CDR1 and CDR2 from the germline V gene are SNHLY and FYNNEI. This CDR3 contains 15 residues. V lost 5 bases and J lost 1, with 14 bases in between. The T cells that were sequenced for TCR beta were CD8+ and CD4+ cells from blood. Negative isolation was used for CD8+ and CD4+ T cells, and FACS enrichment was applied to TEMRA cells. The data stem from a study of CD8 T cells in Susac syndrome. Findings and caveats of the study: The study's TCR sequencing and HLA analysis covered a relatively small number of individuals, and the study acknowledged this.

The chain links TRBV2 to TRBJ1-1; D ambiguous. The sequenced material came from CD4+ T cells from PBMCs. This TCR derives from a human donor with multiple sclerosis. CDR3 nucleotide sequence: TGTGCCAGCAGTCCGAACACATACCAGAACACTGAAGCTTTCTTT. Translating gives CASSPNTYQNTEAFF.